The entry that follows covers one T cell receptor beta chain sequence. Measured with immunoSEQ multiplex PCR; TCRdb has only the in-frame clones, and not every one. There are 650,000 to 950,000 clones in the sample; around 85% occur only once, and over 0.008% lies in the top ten. The germline V gene has CDR1 SGHRS and CDR2 YFSETQ. This CDR3 spans 14 amino acids. Between the trimmed V and J ends, which lost 4 bases and 5 bases, there was a span of 14 bases. The source of the sample is a study of shared T cell receptors in the human thymus. In addition, the sample was reused for a study of human thymus T cells. That source adds: From resections taken during corrective heart surgery, the thymus tissue was obtained.

The clonotype comes from a girl under two years old with a congenital heart defect. Material: thymocytes. The chain combines TRBV5-1 with TRBJ2-3, with D maybe TRBD1 (6 bases). CDR3 in amino acids: CASSHGTPLDTQYF. The CDR3 region has the DNA TGCGCCAGCAGCCACGGGACACCTTTAGATACGCAGTATTTT.